This T cell receptor beta chain was recorded in a study of blood T cell repertoires in COVID-19. Sequencing was performed with immunoSEQ multiplex PCR; in TCRdb, only in-frame clones are kept and a portion is missing. The data contain some 110,000 clones, around 80% of them singletons. The CDR3 is 12 amino acids. The V segment lost 0 bases and the J segment 9 bases; nucleotides outside the gene matches: 1. Germline lookup yields CDR1 SGHKS and CDR2 YYEKEE (reference sequence). Material: peripheral blood. This clonotype was sampled from a woman aged 60-75 years with acute or convalescent COVID-19. The chain combines TRBV5-5 with TRBJ2-3; TRBD2 agrees at 7 bases. CDR3 bases: TGTGCCAGCAGCTTGGCCGGGGGGACGCAGTATTTT. Its translation: CASSLAGGTQYF.